These T cell receptor beta chains were read from a single sample in a study of CD8 T cells in Susac syndrome. TCRdb ran MiXCR on the immunoSEQ multiplex PCR reads and lists one entry per CDR3 protein. Of 180,000 or so distinct CDR3 sequences in the sample, over 90% were seen once. The sequencing input was CD4+ T cells from PBMCs. The receptors derive from a human donor with multiple sclerosis. CDR3s include the opening cysteine and the closing phenylalanine or tryptophan. D genes are given only for firm matches. Part of the rows lack a size; the others show once, few, many or a class for expanded clones.

size: once; D: -; J: TRBJ2-5; V: TRBV12-3/TRBV12-4; CDR3: CASSYGQTQYF; DNA: TGTGCCAGCAGTTACGGGCAGACCCAGTACTTC
size: once; D: -; J: TRBJ2-3; V: TRBV2; CDR3: CASHRSTDTQYF; DNA: TGTGCCAGCCACCGTAGCACAGATACGCAGTATTTT
size: -; D: -; J: TRBJ1-2; V: TRBV6-6; CDR3: CASSYESYGYTF; DNA: TGTGCCAGCAGTTACGAGAGTTATGGCTACACCTTC
size: -; D: TRBD2; J: TRBJ2-7; V: TRBV6-5; CDR3: CASSYLGRGYEQYF; DNA: TGTGCCAGCAGTTACTTAGGGAGGGGCTACGAGCAGTACTTC
size: -; D: -; J: TRBJ2-2; V: TRBV5-1; CDR3: CASSPERELFF; DNA: TGCGCCAGCAGCCCCGAACGGGAGCTGTTTTTT
size: -; D: -; J: TRBJ1-1; V: TRBV5-4; CDR3: CASSLRTANTEAFF; DNA: TGTGCCAGCAGCCTCCGGACGGCGAACACTGAAGCTTTCTTT
size: -; D: TRBD1; J: TRBJ1-2; V: TRBV4-1; CDR3: CASSLGQGESSYTF; DNA: TGCGCCAGCAGCCTCGGACAGGGGGAGAGCAGCTACACCTTC
size: -; D: -; J: TRBJ2-4; V: TRBV23-1; CDR3: CASTLRLAKNIQYF; DNA: TGCGCCAGCACCCTAAGGCTAGCCAAAAACATTCAGTACTTC
size: -; D: -; J: TRBJ2-3; V: TRBV4-2; CDR3: CASSQVQEGTDTQYF; DNA: TGTGCCAGCAGCCAAGTTCAGGAGGGAACTGATACGCAGTATTTT
size: -; D: TRBD2; J: TRBJ2-1; V: TRBV2; CDR3: CASGVTSYINEQFF; DNA: TGTGCCAGCGGTGTGACTAGCTACATCAATGAGCAGTTCTTC
size: -; D: -; J: TRBJ2-7; V: TRBV20-1; CDR3: CSARQAFSYEQYF; DNA: TGCAGTGCAAGACAGGCTTTCTCCTACGAGCAGTACTTC
size: -; D: -; J: TRBJ2-1; V: TRBV10-3; CDR3: CAILTIQFF; DNA: TGTGCCATTCTTACAATACAGTTCTTC
size: -; D: -; J: TRBJ2-7; V: TRBV6-6; CDR3: CASSPGGFYEQYF; DNA: TGTGCCAGCAGTCCCGGAGGATTCTACGAGCAGTACTTC
size: once; D: TRBD1; J: TRBJ2-1; V: TRBV6-1; CDR3: CAGDRGRQWDEQFF; DNA: TGTGCCGGCGACAGGGGACGCCAGTGGGATGAGCAGTTCTTC
size: -; D: -; J: TRBJ1-2; V: TRBV27; CDR3: CASRGRRAGGDGYTF; DNA: TGTGCCAGCAGGGGCCGCAGGGCAGGTGGAGATGGCTACACCTTC
size: -; D: TRBD1; J: TRBJ2-4; V: TRBV6-6; CDR3: CAGSDRDRNIQYF; DNA: TGTGCCGGATCAGACAGGGATCGGAACATTCAGTACTTC
size: -; D: -; J: TRBJ1-6; V: TRBV30; CDR3: CAWSVNSSPLHF; DNA: TGTGCCTGGAGTGTAAATAGTTCACCCCTCCACTTT
size: -; D: -; J: TRBJ1-2; V: TRBV20-1; CDR3: CSAFPAGEGYGYTF; DNA: TGCAGTGCTTTTCCCGCGGGGGAAGGATATGGCTACACCTTC
size: -; D: -; J: TRBJ2-7; V: TRBV14; CDR3: CASSPRPSGGGYEQYF; DNA: TGTGCCAGCAGCCCCCGCCCGAGCGGAGGGGGGTACGAGCAGTACTTC
size: -; D: -; J: TRBJ2-7; V: TRBV29-1; CDR3: CSVEEGGYEQYF; DNA: TGCAGCGTCGAGGAGGGGGGATACGAGCAGTACTTC
size: -; D: TRBD1; J: TRBJ2-5; V: TRBV7-2; CDR3: CASSSGTGEETQYF; DNA: TGTGCCAGCAGCTCCGGAACAGGGGAAGAGACCCAGTACTTC
size: -; D: -; J: TRBJ2-7; V: TRBV27; CDR3: CASSASRFYEQYF; DNA: TGTGCCAGCAGTGCTAGCAGATTCTACGAGCAGTACTTC
size: -; D: -; J: TRBJ1-5; V: TRBV27; CDR3: CASSSITGRRQPQHF; DNA: TGTGCCAGCAGCTCCATTACAGGACGGCGGCAGCCCCAGCATTTT